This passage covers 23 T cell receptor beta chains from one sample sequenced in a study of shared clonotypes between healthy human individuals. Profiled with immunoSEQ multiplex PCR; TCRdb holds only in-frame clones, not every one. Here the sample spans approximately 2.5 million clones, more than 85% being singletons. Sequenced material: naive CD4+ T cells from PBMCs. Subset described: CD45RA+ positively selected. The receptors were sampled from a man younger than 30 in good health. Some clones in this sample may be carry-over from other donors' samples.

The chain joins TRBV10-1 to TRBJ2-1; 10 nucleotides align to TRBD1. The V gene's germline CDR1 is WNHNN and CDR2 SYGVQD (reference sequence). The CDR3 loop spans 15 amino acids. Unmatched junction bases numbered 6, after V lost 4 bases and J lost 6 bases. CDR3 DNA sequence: TGCGCCAGCAGTGGGACAGGGGGGAATGGCAATGAGCAGTTCTTC. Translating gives CASSGTGGNGNEQFF.

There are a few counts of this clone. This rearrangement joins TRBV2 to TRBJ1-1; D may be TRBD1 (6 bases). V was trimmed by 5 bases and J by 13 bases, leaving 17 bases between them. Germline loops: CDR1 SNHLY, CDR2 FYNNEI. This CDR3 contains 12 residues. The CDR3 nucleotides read TGTGCCAGCAGTCGTATACAGGGAGGGGGTTTCTTT. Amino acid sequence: CASSRIQGGGFF.

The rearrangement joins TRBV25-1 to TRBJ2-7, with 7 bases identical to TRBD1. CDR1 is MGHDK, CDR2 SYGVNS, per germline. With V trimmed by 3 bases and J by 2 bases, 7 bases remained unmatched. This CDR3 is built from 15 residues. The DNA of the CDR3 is TGTGCCAGCAGTGATCAAGCCAGGGGGACCTACGAGCAGTACTTC. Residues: CASSDQARGTYEQYF.

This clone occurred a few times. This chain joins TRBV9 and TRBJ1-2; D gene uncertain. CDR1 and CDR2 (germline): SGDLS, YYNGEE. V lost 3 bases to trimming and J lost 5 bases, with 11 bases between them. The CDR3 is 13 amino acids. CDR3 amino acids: CASSASTEYGYTF. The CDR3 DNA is TGTGCCAGCAGCGCCTCGACGGAATATGGCTACACCTTC.

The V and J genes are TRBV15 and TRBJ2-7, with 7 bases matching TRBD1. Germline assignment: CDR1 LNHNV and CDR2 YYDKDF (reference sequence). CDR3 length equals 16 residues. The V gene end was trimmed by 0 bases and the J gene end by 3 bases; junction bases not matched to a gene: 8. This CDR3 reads CATSRDQTGPNYEQYF. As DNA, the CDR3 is TGTGCCACCAGCAGAGATCAGACAGGGCCCAACTACGAGCAGTACTTC.

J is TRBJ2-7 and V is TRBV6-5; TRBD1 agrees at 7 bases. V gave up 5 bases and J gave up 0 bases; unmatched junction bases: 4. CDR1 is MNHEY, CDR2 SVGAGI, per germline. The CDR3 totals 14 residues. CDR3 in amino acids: CASSEQGYSYEQYF. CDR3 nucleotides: TGTGCCAGCAGTGAACAGGGGTACTCCTACGAGCAGTACTTC.

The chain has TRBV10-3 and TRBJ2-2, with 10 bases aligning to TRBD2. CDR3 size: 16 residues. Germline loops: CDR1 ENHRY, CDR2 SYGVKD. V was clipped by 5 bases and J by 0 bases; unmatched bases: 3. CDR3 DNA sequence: TGTGCCATCAGTCCCGGGACTAGCGCGAACACCGGGGAGCTGTTTTTT. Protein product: CAISPGTSANTGELFF.

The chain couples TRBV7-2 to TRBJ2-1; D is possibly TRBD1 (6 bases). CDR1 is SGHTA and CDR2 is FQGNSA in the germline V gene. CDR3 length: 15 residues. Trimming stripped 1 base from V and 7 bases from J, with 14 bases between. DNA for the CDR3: TGTGCCAGCAGCTTAGGAGGGGGAGTTACAAATGAGCAGTTCTTC. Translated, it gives CASSLGGGVTNEQFF. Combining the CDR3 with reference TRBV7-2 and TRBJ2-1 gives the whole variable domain GAGVSQSPSNKVTEKGKDVELRCDPISGHTALYWYRQSLGQGLEFLIYFQGNSAPDKSGLPSDRFSAERTGGSVSTLTIQRTQQEDSAVYLCASSLGGGVTNEQFFGPGTRLTVL.

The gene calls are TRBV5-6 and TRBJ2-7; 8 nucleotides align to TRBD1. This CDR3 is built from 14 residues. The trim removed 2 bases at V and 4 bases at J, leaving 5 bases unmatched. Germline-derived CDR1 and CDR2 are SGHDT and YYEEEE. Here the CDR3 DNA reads TGTGCCAGCAGCTTAATAGGACAGGGATACGAGCAGTACTTC. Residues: CASSLIGQGYEQYF.

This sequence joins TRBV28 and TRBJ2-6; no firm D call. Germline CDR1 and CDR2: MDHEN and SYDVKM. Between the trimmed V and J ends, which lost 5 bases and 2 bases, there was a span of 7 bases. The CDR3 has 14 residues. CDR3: CASSRLAGANVLTF. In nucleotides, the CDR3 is TGTGCCAGCAGTCGCCTCGCTGGGGCCAACGTCCTGACTTTC.

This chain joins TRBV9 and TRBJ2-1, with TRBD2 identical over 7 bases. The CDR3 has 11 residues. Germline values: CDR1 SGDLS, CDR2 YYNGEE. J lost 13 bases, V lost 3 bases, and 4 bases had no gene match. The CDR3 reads CASSGGLDQFF. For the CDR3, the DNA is TGTGCCAGCAGCGGCGGACTAGATCAGTTCTTC.

CDR3 DNA sequence: TGTGCCAGCAGCTTAGCGGCAGGGGGTGGCTACACCTTC. This encodes CASSLAAGGGYTF. The chain employs TRBV11-2 and TRBJ1-2; 7 bases match TRBD1. Germline CDR1 and CDR2: SGHAT and FQNNGV. V lost 1 base and J lost 7; bases outside the gene matches: 3. This CDR3 comprises 13 residues.

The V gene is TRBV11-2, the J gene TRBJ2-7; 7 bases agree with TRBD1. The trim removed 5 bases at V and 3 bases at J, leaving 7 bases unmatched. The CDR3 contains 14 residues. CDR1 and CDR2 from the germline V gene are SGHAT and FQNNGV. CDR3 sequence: CASSPGTVYYEQYF. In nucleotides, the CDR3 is TGTGCCAGCAGCCCGGGGACAGTGTACTACGAGCAGTACTTC.

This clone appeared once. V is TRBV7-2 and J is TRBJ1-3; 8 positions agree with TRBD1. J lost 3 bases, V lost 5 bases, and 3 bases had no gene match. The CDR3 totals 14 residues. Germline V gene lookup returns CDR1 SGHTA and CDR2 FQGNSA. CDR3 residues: CASSPDRGGNTIYF. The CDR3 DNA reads TGTGCCAGCAGCCCCGACAGGGGTGGAAACACCATATATTTT. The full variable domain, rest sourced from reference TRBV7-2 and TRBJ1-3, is GAGVSQSPSNKVTEKGKDVELRCDPISGHTALYWYRQSLGQGLEFLIYFQGNSAPDKSGLPSDRFSAERTGGSVSTLTIQRTQQEDSAVYLCASSPDRGGNTIYFGEGSWLTVV.

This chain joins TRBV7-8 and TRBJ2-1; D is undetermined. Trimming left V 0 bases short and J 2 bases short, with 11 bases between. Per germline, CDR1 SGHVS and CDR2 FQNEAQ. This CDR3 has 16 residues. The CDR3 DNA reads TGTGCCAGCAGCTTAGCGCACGACACGACCTACAATGAGCAGTTCTTC. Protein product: CASSLAHDTTYNEQFF. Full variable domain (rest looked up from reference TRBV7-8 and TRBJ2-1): GAGVSQSPRYKVAKRGQDVALRCDPISGHVSLFWYQQALGQGPEFLTYFQNEAQLDKSGLPSDRFFAERPEGSVSTLKIQRTQQEDSAVYLCASSLAHDTTYNEQFFGPGTRLTVL.

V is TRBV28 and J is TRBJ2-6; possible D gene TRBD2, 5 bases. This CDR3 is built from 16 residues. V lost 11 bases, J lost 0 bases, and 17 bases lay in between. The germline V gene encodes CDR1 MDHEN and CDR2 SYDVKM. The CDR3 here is CASAKVGSSGANVLTF. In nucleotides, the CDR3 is TGTGCCTCTGCGAAGGTAGGGAGCTCTGGGGCCAACGTCCTGACTTTC. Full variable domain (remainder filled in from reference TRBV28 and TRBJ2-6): DVKVTQSSRYLVKRTGEKVFLECVQDMDHENMFWYRQDPGLGLRLIYFSYDVKMKEKGDIPEGYSVSREKKERFSLILESASTNQTSMYLCASAKVGSSGANVLTFGAGSRLTVL.

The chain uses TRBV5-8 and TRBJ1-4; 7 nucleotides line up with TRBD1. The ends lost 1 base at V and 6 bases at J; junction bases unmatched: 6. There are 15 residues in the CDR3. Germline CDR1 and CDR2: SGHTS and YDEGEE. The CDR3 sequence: CASSLWAGGHEKLFF. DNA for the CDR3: TGTGCCAGCAGCTTGTGGGCAGGGGGACATGAAAAACTGTTTTTT.

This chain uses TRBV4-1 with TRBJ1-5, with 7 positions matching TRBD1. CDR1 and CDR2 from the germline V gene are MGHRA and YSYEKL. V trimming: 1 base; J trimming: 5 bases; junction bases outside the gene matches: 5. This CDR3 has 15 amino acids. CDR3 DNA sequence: TGCGCCAGCAGCCAAGGGGTAACAGGGGATCAGCCCCAGCATTTT. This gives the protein CASSQGVTGDQPQHF.

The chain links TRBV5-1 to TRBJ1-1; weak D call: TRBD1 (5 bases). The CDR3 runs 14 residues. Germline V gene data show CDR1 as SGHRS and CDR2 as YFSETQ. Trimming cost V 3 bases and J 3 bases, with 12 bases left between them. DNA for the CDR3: TGCGCCAGCAGCTCCTCCGGGACCTACACTGAAGCTTTCTTT. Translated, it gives CASSSSGTYTEAFF.

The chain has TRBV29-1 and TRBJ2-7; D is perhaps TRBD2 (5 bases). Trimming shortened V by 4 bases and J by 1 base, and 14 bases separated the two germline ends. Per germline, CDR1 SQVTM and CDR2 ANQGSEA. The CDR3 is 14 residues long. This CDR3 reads CSVGNPGGSYEQYF. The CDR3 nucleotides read TGCAGCGTTGGTAACCCAGGAGGTTCCTACGAGCAGTACTTC.

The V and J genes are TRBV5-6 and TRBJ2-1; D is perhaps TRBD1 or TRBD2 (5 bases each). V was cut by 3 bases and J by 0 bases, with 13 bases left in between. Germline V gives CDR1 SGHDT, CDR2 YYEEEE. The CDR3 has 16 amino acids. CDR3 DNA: TGTGCCAGCAGCTGGGACGTTTCGAGCTCCTACAATGAGCAGTTCTTC. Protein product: CASSWDVSSSYNEQFF.

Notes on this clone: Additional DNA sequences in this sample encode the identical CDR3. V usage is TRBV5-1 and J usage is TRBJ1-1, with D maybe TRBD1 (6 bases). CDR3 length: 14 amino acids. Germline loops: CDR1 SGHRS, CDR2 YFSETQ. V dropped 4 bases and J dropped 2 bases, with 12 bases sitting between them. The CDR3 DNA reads TGCGCCAGCAGCACGGGACAACCAAACACTGAAGCTTTCTTT. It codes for CASSTGQPNTEAFF.

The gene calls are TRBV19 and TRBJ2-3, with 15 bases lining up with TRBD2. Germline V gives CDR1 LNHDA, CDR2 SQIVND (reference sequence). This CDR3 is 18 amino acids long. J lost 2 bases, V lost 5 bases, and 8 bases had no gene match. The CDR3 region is CASSGTSGRPAHTDTQYF. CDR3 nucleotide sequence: TGTGCCAGTAGTGGGACTAGCGGGAGGCCCGCCCACACAGATACGCAGTATTTT.